Listed below are T cell receptor beta chains from one sample, sequenced in a study of T cell responses to AZD1222 COVID-19 vaccine. Clones were read by immunoSEQ multiplex PCR, and TCRdb kept only the in-frame ones, dropping some. In the table there are around 190,000 clones, about nine tenths of which are singletons. The material was peripheral blood, obtained 28 days after the second AZD1222 dose. Receptors were obtained from an adult who received the AZD1222 COVID-19 vaccine. Each CDR3 is given with its conserved first and last residue. D genes are given only for firm matches. Expanded clones get a size class; other rows say once, few or many, or leave the size out.

cdr3_nt	cdr3_aa	d_call	clone_size	v_call	j_call
TGTGCCAGCAGCCGAATAGCGACAGGGGACCCATACGAGCAGTACTTC	CASSRIATGDPYEQYF	TRBD1	-	TRBV9	TRBJ2-7
TGTGCCAGCAACTCTGATTCTGGGGGGGAGCTGTTTTTT	CASNSDSGGELFF	-	-	TRBV11-3	TRBJ2-2
TGTGCCAGCAGCTTAGGAGCAGGGATACTGGAAGCTTTCTTT	CASSLGAGILEAFF	-	once	TRBV7-9	TRBJ1-1
TGTGCCAGCAGTAAGGGTTCACCGGGAGCCCTCCACTTT	CASSKGSPGALHF	-	-	TRBV6-5	TRBJ1-6
TGTGCCTGGAGTGTTTCCAGGGGAAATCAGCCCCAGCATTTT	CAWSVSRGNQPQHF	-	once	TRBV30	TRBJ1-5
TGTGCCACCAGTGATCCTGGGACAGGCGGCTACACCTTC	CATSDPGTGGYTF	TRBD1	-	TRBV24-1	TRBJ1-2
TGTGCCACCAGCAGCCGGCCCGAGGGAGATGGCTACACCTTC	CATSSRPEGDGYTF	-	-	TRBV15	TRBJ1-2
TGCAGCGTCGAGGACAGGGGGATGCTCTACACCTTC	CSVEDRGMLYTF	TRBD1	-	TRBV29-1	TRBJ1-2
TGTGCCACCAGTAGCTCTGGGGCCAACGTCCTGACTTTC	CATSSSGANVLTF	-	-	TRBV24-1	TRBJ2-6
TGTGCCAGCTCACTCAACCAGGGGATGGGAGAGACCCAGTACTTC	CASSLNQGMGETQYF	-	-	TRBV18	TRBJ2-5
TGCGCCAGCAGCTTGGCCGGACAGAACACTGAAGCTTTCTTT	CASSLAGQNTEAFF	-	-	TRBV5-1	TRBJ1-1
TGTGCCAGCAGCAAGACCCAGACAGGGGGTGAGCAGTTCTTC	CASSKTQTGGEQFF	TRBD1	-	TRBV5-4	TRBJ2-1
TGTGCCAGCAGCCCAAGGACTAGCGGGAGAGCCGGGGAGCTGTTTTTT	CASSPRTSGRAGELFF	TRBD2	-	TRBV7-9	TRBJ2-2
TGTGCCAGCAGTAACCCACAGGGACAAGATTCACCCCTCCACTTT	CASSNPQGQDSPLHF	-	-	TRBV6-1	TRBJ1-6
TGTGCCAGCAGTACACAGGGGGCGCGGATCTATGGCTACACCTTC	CASSTQGARIYGYTF	TRBD1	-	TRBV6-6	TRBJ1-2
TGCGCCAGCAGCCAAGATACCAAGAGCTCTGGAAACACCATATATTTT	CASSQDTKSSGNTIYF	-	-	TRBV4-1	TRBJ1-3
TGTGCCAGCAGTCCCCTAGCGGCAACCTACGAGCAGTACTTC	CASSPLAATYEQYF	TRBD2	-	TRBV27	TRBJ2-7
TGTGCCAGTAGACCGTCCAATCAGCCCCAGCATTTT	CASRPSNQPQHF	-	-	TRBV19	TRBJ1-5
TGTGCCAGCAGCCAAGCAGGGACGGGAGGATTTGACAATCAGCCCCAGCATTTT	CASSQAGTGGFDNQPQHF	-	-	TRBV4-2	TRBJ1-5
TGTGCCAGCAGCTCGACTGGTTATGGAAAACTGTTTTTT	CASSSTGYGKLFF	-	-	TRBV5-6	TRBJ1-4
TGTGCTAGCAGCTTAGGGGGGCCAGATACGCAGTATTTT	CASSLGGPDTQYF	-	-	TRBV7-7	TRBJ2-3
TGTGCCAGCAGAGGAGAGGGGGGGCAGTACTTC	CASRGEGGQYF	-	-	TRBV27	TRBJ2-7
TGTGCCAGCAGCCCTATGGGACTAGCGGGGTACAATGAGCAGTTCTTC	CASSPMGLAGYNEQFF	TRBD2	few	TRBV2	TRBJ2-1
TGTGCCAGCAGAGCGACAGAGAACACTGAAGCTTTCTTT	CASRATENTEAFF	-	-	TRBV6-5	TRBJ1-1
TGTGCCAGCAGCCCCCGGGGATTCTCCTACAATGAGCAGTTCTTC	CASSPRGFSYNEQFF	-	-	TRBV9	TRBJ2-1
TGTGCCAGCAGCTTTTCAGGGCGTAGCAATCAGCCCCAGCATTTT	CASSFSGRSNQPQHF	-	-	TRBV11-2	TRBJ1-5
TGTGCCAGTAGCCACCGGGACACCCCTTCCGGGGAGCTGTTTTTT	CASSHRDTPSGELFF	-	-	TRBV19	TRBJ2-2
TGTGCCAGCAGTCCCTCTATTAACAGGCGGATGAACACTGAAGCTTTCTTT	CASSPSINRRMNTEAFF	-	-	TRBV6-6	TRBJ1-1
TGTGCCACCAGCAGAGAGTCGGGGGACAATGAGCAGTTCTTC	CATSRESGDNEQFF	-	-	TRBV15	TRBJ2-1
TGTGCCAGCAGCTTGCGGGATCCGGGGGAGACCCAGTACTTC	CASSLRDPGETQYF	-	once	TRBV5-6	TRBJ2-5
TGTGCCAGCACCACGTTAGTGAACGACAATCAGCCCCAGCATTTT	CASTTLVNDNQPQHF	-	-	TRBV21-1	TRBJ1-5
TGTGCCAGCAGTGAATCACCGCCGGACTCGCTCCGAACCGGGGAGCTGTTTTTT	CASSESPPDSLRTGELFF	-	-	TRBV25-1	TRBJ2-2
TGTGCCAGCAGTCGGACAGGGGACACAGAGACCCAGTACTTC	CASSRTGDTETQYF	TRBD1	-	TRBV6-5	TRBJ2-5
TGTGCCAGCAGTAACCGATACCGTAATGAAAAACTGTTTTTT	CASSNRYRNEKLFF	-	-	TRBV6-5	TRBJ1-4
TGTGCCAGCAGCTGGGGACAGAACACTGAAGCTTTCTTT	CASSWGQNTEAFF	-	-	TRBV7-9	TRBJ1-1
TGCGCCAGCAGCTTGGTACCGGTCTATGGCTACACCTTC	CASSLVPVYGYTF	-	-	TRBV5-1	TRBJ1-2
TGTGCCAGCAGCTTAAGGTTAGCGAGACACCAAGAGACCCAGTACTTC	CASSLRLARHQETQYF	-	-	TRBV11-1	TRBJ2-5
TGTGCCAGCAGCCGAGGGGGCGCGGATGAAAAACTGTTTTTT	CASSRGGADEKLFF	TRBD1	-	TRBV6-5	TRBJ1-4